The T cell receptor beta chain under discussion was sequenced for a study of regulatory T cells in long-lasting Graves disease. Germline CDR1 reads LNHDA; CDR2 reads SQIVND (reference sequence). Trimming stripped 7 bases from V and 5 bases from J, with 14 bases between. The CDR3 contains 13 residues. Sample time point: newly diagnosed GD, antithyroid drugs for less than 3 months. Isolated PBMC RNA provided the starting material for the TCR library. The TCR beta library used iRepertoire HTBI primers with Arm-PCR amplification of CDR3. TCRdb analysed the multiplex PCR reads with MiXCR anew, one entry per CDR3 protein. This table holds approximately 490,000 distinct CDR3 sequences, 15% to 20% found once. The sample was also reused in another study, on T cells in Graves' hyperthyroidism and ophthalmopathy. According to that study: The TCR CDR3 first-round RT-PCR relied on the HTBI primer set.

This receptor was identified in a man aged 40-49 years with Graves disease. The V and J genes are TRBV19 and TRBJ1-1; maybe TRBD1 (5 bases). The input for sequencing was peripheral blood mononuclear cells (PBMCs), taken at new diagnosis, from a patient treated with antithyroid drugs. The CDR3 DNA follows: TGTGCCAGTACCCCCAGGGAAGGAACTGAAGCTTTCTTT. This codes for CASTPREGTEAFF. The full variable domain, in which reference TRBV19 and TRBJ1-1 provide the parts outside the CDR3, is DGGITQSPKYLFRKEGQNVTLSCEQNLNHDAMYWYRQDPGQGLRLIYYSQIVNDFQKGDIAEGYSVSREKKESFPLTVTSAQKNPTAFYLCASTPREGTEAFFGQGTRLTVV.